This T cell receptor (beta chain) stems from a study of T cells in tuberculosis. Whole-study results and caveats: Low-affinity CD1B-GMM tetramer-binding T cells may have been missed.

Thawed, overnight-rested PBMC were stained with GMM-loaded CD1B tetramer, viability dye and anti-CD3, then sorted. C32 glucose monomycolate from Rhodococcus equi was loaded onto the CD1B tetramers. CD14-expressing monocytes were removed from PBMC before cryopreservation and sorting. Each donor contributed 95,000 to 100,000 sorted tetramer-negative cells. Chain pairing is unknown; alpha and beta were sequenced separately. Sequencing used immunoSEQ multiplex PCR; TCRdb keeps in-frame clones, though not all of them. This sample has roughly 92,000 clones; under 95% occur once, and the top ten carry 1.5% to 2%. Looked up from germline, CDR1 is SGHVS and CDR2 is FQNEAQ. V gave up 3 bases and J gave up 2 bases, with 11 bases separating them. The CDR3 spans 14 residues.

The material sequenced was CD1b-GMM tetramer-negative cells sorted from PBMCs. The chain couples TRBV7-8 to TRBJ2-7; D ambiguous. The origin of this receptor is an adult woman with latent tuberculosis. The CDR3 here is CASSLVALAYEQYF. The CDR3 region has the DNA TGTGCCAGCAGCTTGGTTGCGCTAGCCTACGAGCAGTACTTC.